This TCR beta chain was obtained from a study of T cell repertoires in cytomegalovirus infection. Study overall: The public TCR beta signatures pointed to both CMV infection and matching HLA type.

In germline, CDR1 is SGHTA, CDR2 FQGNSA. Trimming removed 4 bases at V and 0 bases at J, with 9 bases between. The CDR3 consists of 14 residues. TCRdb analysed the reads with MiXCR anew, one entry per CDR3 protein. Found here are around 260,000 distinct CDR3 sequences, 9.1% of them singletons; the top ten hold roughly 16%. The chain couples TRBV7-2 to TRBJ1-2, with D possibly being TRBD1 (6 bases). This receptor was identified in a human donor in good health (CMV status not recorded). Some clones in this sample may be carry-over from other donors' samples. Input material: PBMCs. This CDR3 reads CASSSDSTNYGYTF. The CDR3 DNA reads TGTGCCAGCAGCTCGGACAGCACTAACTATGGCTACACCTTC.